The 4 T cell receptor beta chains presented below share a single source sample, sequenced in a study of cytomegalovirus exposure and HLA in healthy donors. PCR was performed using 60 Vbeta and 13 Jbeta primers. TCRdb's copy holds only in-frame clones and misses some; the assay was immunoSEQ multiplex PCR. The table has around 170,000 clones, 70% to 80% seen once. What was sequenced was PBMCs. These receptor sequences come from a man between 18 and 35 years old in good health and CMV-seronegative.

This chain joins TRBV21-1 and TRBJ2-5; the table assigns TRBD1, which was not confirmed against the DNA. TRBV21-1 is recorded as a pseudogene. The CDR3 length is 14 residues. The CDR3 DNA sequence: TGTGCCAGCAGCCCGAGACAGGGGGTACCGACCCAGTACTTC. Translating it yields CASSPRQGVPTQYF.

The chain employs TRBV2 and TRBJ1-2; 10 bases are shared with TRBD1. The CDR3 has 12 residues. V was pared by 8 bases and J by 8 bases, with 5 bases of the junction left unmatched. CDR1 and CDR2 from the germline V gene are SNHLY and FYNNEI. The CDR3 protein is CASYRDRGGYTF. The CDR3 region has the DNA TGTGCCAGCTACCGGGACAGGGGCGGCTACACCTTC.

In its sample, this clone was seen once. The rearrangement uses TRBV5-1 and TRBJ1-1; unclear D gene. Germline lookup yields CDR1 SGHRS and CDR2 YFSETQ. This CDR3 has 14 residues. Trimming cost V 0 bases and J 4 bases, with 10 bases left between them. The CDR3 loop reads CASSLEYSSTEAFF. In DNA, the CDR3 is TGCGCCAGCAGCTTGGAATATTCTTCCACTGAAGCTTTCTTT.

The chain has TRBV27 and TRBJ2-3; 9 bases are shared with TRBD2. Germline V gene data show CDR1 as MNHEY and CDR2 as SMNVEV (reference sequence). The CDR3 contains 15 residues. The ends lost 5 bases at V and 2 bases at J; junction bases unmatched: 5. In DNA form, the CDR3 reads TGTGCCAGCAGTCCTACTAGCGGGCCCACAGATACGCAGTATTTT. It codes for CASSPTSGPTDTQYF.